Sequencing of this T cell receptor beta chain was carried out in a study of T cells in Graves' hyperthyroidism and ophthalmopathy (dated by TCRdb to the late 2010s). As for the study more broadly: Peripheral blood was collected at initial diagnosis, before any treatment. A discovery cohort of around 100 patients, about 44 with Graves' ophthalmopathy and 55 to 60 with stable Graves' hyperthyroidism, was used to find distinguishing TCR V-J signatures. Once sampling was done, hyperthyroidism patients were given methimazole at a starting dose of 30 mg daily, whereas ophthalmopathy patients were given high-dose intravenous methylprednisolone. The 100 discovery patients were randomly split 7:3 into training and test sets. The paper describes TCR Vbeta CDR3 sequencing of roughly 130 peripheral blood samples, made up of 40 to 45 ophthalmopathy patients, some 80 hyperthyroidism patients and roughly 17 progressor patients. The study also compared thyroid tissue and blood T-cell repertoires from roughly six Graves' hyperthyroidism patients. Prospective prediction of ophthalmopathy was tested in an independent validation cohort consisting of about 20 hyperthyroidism patients and around 16 patients who later progressed to ophthalmopathy. The investigation overall reported the following: Blood samples also contained most of the expanded thyroid clonotypes (frequency above 0.001), which suggests that blood repertoires may reflect thyroid immune responses. No statistical method was used to set the sample size in advance, and investigators knew the group allocation. A model built on a 13 V-J signature distinguished ophthalmopathy from stable hyperthyroidism, reaching approximately 89% sensitivity and 81.08% specificity in cross-validation and 80%/75% in testing. In validation, the model predicted progression to ophthalmopathy a median of roughly 6.5 months before onset, with about 71% sensitivity and 72.22% specificity.

The TCR beta CDR3 regions were amplified from RNA transcripts. The TCR CDR3 was subjected to a first round of RT-PCR using the HTBI primer set and the Qiagen OneStep RT-PCR kit. A second multiplex PCR round built the libraries, followed by size selection and purification. Sequencing of the libraries was done on an Illumina HiSeq2000 using paired-end 100 bp reads. In the paper's pipeline: SOAPnuke was used to process the raw data, with reads discarded if the reads contained adapters or uncalled bases, had a mean Phred below 15, or lacked an exact constant-primer or identifier match. High-quality paired reads were merged with COPE v1.2.5, and unique nucleotide sequences were defined as clonotypes. MiTCR v1.1 was used to align the clonotypes against IMGT TRBV, TRBD and TRBJ reference segments. Analysis was restricted to V-J combinations with a frequency above 0.0001, which covered 99.2% of repertoires. The TCS score was defined as the ratio of F50 (clonal expansion) to E x V (chaos), calculated using BLOSUM62-based TCRdist between CDR3 peptides within each V-J. Welch's t-statistics and random forest reduced 500 to 550 V-J features to about 12, which were used in a naive Bayes classifier (R e1071). TCRdb reran the public reads through fastp at Q25 and MiXCR, keeping productive beta chains. Here each entry gathers all rows of one CDR3 protein and keeps the most common genes and DNA. Here the V and J calls rest on TCRdb's processing, not on the authors' analysis. This sample is represented by 550,000 to 600,000 distinct CDR3 sequences; about 14% of them were singletons. The ten largest clones add up to roughly 7.1% of the sample.

Based on the germline V gene, the CDR1 and CDR2 sequences are MNHEY and SVGEGT. The CDR3 numbers 15 residues from cysteine through phenylalanine. Just the 45-base CDR3 DNA is kept, in frame starting at base 1. Trimmed from V: 2 bases; trimmed from J: 6 bases; junction bases lacking a gene match: 7. In regard to this clonotype: Its binding antigen is unknown. It has no much larger one-base neighbor in the sample; base qualities were not kept.

Ophthalmopathy patients had moderately to severely active disease, Clinical Activity Score of at least 3, NOSPECS grade of at least 4, and duration under 3 months. Patients with uncontrolled infections, other autoimmune diseases, pregnancy or lactation were excluded. Diagnoses relied on clinical symptoms, serum thyroxine and TRAb, thyroid ultrasound and orbital computed tomography. PBMCs were separated from approximately 9.9 ml of fresh peripheral blood using Ficoll-Paque density gradient centrifugation. Trizol reagent was used to extract total RNA, and RNA quality was then checked on an Agilent 2100 Bioanalyzer.

This receptor was taken from a woman aged 18 to 35 with Graves' ophthalmopathy. Sequencing was performed on blood. The chain was built from TRBV6-2 or TRBV6-3 and TRBJ1-2; the central 9 bases match TRBD1. This receptor carries the CDR3 CASSYTRQGVDGYTF. The DNA sequence is as follows: TGTGCCAGCAGTTACACCCGACAGGGGGTGGATGGCTACACCTTC.